Below are 9 T cell receptor beta chains sequenced from a single sample in a study of OX40 agonist ivuxolimab in advanced cancers. The repertoire was sequenced with immunoSEQ multiplex PCR; TCRdb's copy has only in-frame clones and lacks some. The repertoire holds fewer than 50,000 clones, 92% seen once, with 12% to 15% in the top ten. The sequenced sample was CD4+ or CD8+ T cells sorted from blood, obtained in a trial of the OX40 agonist ivuxolimab. The receptors come from an adult with an advanced solid tumor such as melanoma, head and neck, liver or kidney cancer.

CDR3 region: CASSAPLAANEQFF. As DNA, the CDR3 is TGTGCCAGCAGCGCTCCACTAGCGGCGAATGAGCAGTTCTTC. The chain is built from TRBV9 and TRBJ2-1, with 8 bases lining up with TRBD2. This CDR3 spans 14 amino acids. J gave up 7 bases and V 3 bases, and 6 bases lay outside the gene matches. Germline V lookup: CDR1 SGDLS, CDR2 YYNGEE.

The rearrangement joins TRBV13 to TRBJ1-2; TRBD1 might be the D (5 bases). Trimming took 1 base from V and 4 from J, leaving 13 bases between them. In germline, CDR1 is PRHDT, CDR2 FYEKMQ (reference sequence). The CDR3 sequence is 15 residues long. The CDR3 nucleotides read TGTGCCAGCAGCTTAGCGGCCGGGACCGGCTATGGCTACACCTTC. Amino acids: CASSLAAGTGYGYTF.

J is TRBJ2-5 and V is TRBV11-2; perhaps TRBD1 as D (5 bases). Germline V gives CDR1 SGHAT, CDR2 FQNNGV. Trimming removed 2 bases from V and 3 bases from J, with 16 bases in between. The CDR3 covers 16 residues. Written as DNA, the CDR3 is TGTGCCAGCAGCTTAACCCCGGACACAAAGGAAGAGACCCAGTACTTC. Translation: CASSLTPDTKEETQYF.

J is TRBJ2-7 and V is TRBV12-5; no definite D call. The CDR3 has 15 residues. V lost 3 bases to trimming and J lost 0 bases, with 12 bases between them. From germline, CDR1 is LGHNT and CDR2 FRNRAP. The CDR3 spells CASGFNLPSSYEQYF. The CDR3 DNA is TGTGCTAGTGGTTTTAATCTCCCGAGCTCCTACGAGCAGTACTTC.

The rearrangement uses TRBV28 and TRBJ2-5; D is undetermined. Germline CDR1 reads MDHEN; CDR2 reads SYDVKM. Trimming pared 3 bases from V and 3 bases from J, leaving 8 bases between. This CDR3 region has 13 residues. CDR3: CASSFLGEETQYF. The CDR3 coding sequence is TGTGCCAGCAGTTTTTTGGGTGAAGAGACCCAGTACTTC.

This clone was counted a few times. The chain combines TRBV7-9 with TRBJ2-1; 12 nucleotides agree with TRBD2. CDR3 length: 15 amino acids. V was pared by 5 bases and J by 9 bases, with 8 bases of the junction left unmatched. Germline CDR1 reads SEHNR; CDR2 reads FQNEAQ (reference sequence). CDR3 in amino acids: CASSPTSGSGSEQFF. CDR3 bases: TGTGCCAGCAGCCCGACTAGCGGGAGTGGTAGTGAGCAGTTCTTC.

The V and J genes are TRBV11-2 and TRBJ2-3; 7 nucleotides match TRBD2. The CDR3 consists of 16 residues. V was pared by 4 bases and J by 6 bases, with 13 bases of the junction left unmatched. Germline lookup yields CDR1 SGHAT and CDR2 FQNNGV. CDR3 residues: CASSSSGAGKVDTQYF. CDR3 DNA: TGTGCCAGCAGCTCGAGCGGGGCGGGGAAGGTCGATACGCAGTATTTT. Complete variable domain (other parts from reference TRBV11-2 and TRBJ2-3): EAGVAQSPRYKIIEKRQSVAFWCNPISGHATLYWYQQILGQGPKLLIQFQNNGVVDDSQLPKDRFSAERLKGVDSTLKIQPAKLEDSAVYLCASSSSGAGKVDTQYFGPGTRLTVL.

This clone was observed once. The genes are TRBV13 and TRBJ2-3; the D is unclear. In germline, CDR1 is PRHDT, CDR2 FYEKMQ (reference sequence). This CDR3 is built from 13 residues. V lost 5 bases to trimming and J lost 2 bases, with 8 bases between them. CDR3 loop: CASSRLSTDTQYF. The CDR3 DNA follows: TGTGCCAGCAGCCGTCTGTCCACAGATACGCAGTATTTT.

The rearrangement uses TRBV9 and TRBJ2-5; TRBD2 aligns across 13 bases. Germline V lookup: CDR1 SGDLS, CDR2 YYNGEE. Losses at the gene ends were 3 bases for V and 2 bases for J; bases not matched to a gene: 10. The CDR3 consists of 18 residues. DNA for the CDR3: TGTGCCAGCAGCGCTGGGACTAGCGGGATCCTTGGGCAAGAGACCCAGTACTTC. As protein: CASSAGTSGILGQETQYF.